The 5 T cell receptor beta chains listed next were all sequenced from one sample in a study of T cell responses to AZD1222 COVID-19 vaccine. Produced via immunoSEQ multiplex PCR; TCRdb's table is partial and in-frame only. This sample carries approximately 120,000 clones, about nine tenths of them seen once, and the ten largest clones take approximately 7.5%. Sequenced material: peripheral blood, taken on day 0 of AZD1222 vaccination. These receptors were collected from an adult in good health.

For the CDR3, the DNA is TGTGCCAGCAGCCCCGCCGGGACACCACAAGAGACCCAGTACTTC. Translation: CASSPAGTPQETQYF. This chain joins TRBV7-8 and TRBJ2-5; maybe TRBD1 (6 bases). V was cut by 5 bases and J by 2 bases, with 15 bases left in between. The CDR3 sequence is 15 residues long. Germline V gene lookup returns CDR1 SGHVS and CDR2 FQNEAQ. Based on the CDR3 plus reference TRBV7-8 and TRBJ2-5, the full variable domain is GAGVSQSPRYKVAKRGQDVALRCDPISGHVSLFWYQQALGQGPEFLTYFQNEAQLDKSGLPSDRFFAERPEGSVSTLKIQRTQQEDSAVYLCASSPAGTPQETQYFGPGTRLLVL.

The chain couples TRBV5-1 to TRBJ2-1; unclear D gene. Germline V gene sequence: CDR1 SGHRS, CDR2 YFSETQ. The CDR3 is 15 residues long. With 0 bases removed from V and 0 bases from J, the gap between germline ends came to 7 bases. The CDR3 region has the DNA TGCGCCAGCAGCTTGGGACATAGCTCCTACAATGAGCAGTTCTTC. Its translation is CASSLGHSSYNEQFF.

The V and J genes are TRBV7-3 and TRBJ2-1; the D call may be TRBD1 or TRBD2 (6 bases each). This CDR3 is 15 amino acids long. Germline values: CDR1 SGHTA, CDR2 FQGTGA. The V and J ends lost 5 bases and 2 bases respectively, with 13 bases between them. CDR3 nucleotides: TGTGCCAGCAGCGCCATAAGGGGGGCCTACAATGAGCAGTTCTTC. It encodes CASSAIRGAYNEQFF.

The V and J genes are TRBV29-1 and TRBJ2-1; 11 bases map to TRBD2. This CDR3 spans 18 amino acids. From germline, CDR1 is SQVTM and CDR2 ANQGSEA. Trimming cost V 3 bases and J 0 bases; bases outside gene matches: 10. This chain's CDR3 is CSVEGPIAGGFSYNEQFF. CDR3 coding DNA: TGCAGCGTTGAGGGGCCGATAGCGGGAGGGTTCTCCTACAATGAGCAGTTCTTC.

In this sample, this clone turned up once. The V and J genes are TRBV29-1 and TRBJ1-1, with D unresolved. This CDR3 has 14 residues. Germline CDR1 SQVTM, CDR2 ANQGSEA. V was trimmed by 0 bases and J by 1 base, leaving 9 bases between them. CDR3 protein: CSVEDVQKNTEAFF. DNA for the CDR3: TGCAGCGTTGAAGATGTACAGAAGAACACTGAAGCTTTCTTT.